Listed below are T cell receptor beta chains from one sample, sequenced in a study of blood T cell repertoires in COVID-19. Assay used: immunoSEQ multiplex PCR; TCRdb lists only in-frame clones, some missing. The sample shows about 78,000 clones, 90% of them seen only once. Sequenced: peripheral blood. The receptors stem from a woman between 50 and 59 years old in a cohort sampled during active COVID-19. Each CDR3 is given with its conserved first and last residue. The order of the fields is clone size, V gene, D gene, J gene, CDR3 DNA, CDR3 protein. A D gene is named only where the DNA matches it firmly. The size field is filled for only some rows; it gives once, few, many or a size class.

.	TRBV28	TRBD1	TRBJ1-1	TGTGCCAGCAGTCCGTTAGGACAGGGAGGAAACACTGAAGCTTTCTTT	CASSPLGQGGNTEAFF
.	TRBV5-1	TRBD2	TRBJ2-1	TGCGCCAGCAGCTTGGAGGGACTAGCGGGCTTCTACAATGAGCAGTTCTTC	CASSLEGLAGFYNEQFF
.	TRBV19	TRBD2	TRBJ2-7	TGTGCCAGTAGTGTGAGTGCGGGGGAACTCTACGAGCAGTACTTC	CASSVSAGELYEQYF
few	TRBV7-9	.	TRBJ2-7	TGTGCCAGCAGCCCCGGACAGACATCCTACGAGCAGTACTTC	CASSPGQTSYEQYF
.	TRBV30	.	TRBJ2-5	TGTGCCTGGAGTATCCGGGTCCAAGAGACCCAGTACTTC	CAWSIRVQETQYF
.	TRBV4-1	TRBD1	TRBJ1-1	TGCGCCAGCAGCCAAGCTTTCGGGACAGGGCTGTTGTCGGACACTGAAGCTTTCTTT	CASSQAFGTGLLSDTEAFF
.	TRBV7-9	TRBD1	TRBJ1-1	TGTGCCAGCGGGCGACAGGGGAGGACTGAAGCTTTCTTT	CASGRQGRTEAFF
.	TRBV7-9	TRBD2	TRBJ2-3	TGTGCCAGCAGCCCAGGGACTAGCGGGAGGGCCCCCTCAGATACGCAGTATTTT	CASSPGTSGRAPSDTQYF
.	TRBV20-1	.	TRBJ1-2	TGCAGCGTGTTTGGCGGCTACACCTTC	CSVFGGYTF
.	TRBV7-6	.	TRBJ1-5	TGTGCCAGCAGCCGGGGGGACATCGATAGCAATCAGCCCCAGCATTTT	CASSRGDIDSNQPQHF
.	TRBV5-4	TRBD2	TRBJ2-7	TGTGCCAGCCGCAGGTGGGGCGGGGGGTCCACCTACGAGCAGTACTTC	CASRRWGGGSTYEQYF
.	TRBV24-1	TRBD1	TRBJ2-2	TGTGCCACCAGTGCGAGGGGGCGCACCGGGGAGCTGTTTTTT	CATSARGRTGELFF
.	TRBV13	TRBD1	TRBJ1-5	TGTGCCAGCAGCGACGGACAGGTGGGACAGCCCCAGCATTTT	CASSDGQVGQPQHF